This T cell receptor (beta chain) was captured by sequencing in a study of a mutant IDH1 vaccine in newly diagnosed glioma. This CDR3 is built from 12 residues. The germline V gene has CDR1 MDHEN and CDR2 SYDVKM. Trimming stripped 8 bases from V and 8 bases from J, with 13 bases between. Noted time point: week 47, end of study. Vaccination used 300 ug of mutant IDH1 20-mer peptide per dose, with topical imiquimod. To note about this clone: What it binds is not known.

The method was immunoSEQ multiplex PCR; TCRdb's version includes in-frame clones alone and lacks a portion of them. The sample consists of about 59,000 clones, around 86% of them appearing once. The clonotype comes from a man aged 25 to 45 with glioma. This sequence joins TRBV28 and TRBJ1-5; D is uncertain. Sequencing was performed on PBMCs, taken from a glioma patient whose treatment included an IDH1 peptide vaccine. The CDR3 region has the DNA TGTGCCAGCCAGCCGGATTTGAAGCCCCAGCATTTT. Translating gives CASQPDLKPQHF.